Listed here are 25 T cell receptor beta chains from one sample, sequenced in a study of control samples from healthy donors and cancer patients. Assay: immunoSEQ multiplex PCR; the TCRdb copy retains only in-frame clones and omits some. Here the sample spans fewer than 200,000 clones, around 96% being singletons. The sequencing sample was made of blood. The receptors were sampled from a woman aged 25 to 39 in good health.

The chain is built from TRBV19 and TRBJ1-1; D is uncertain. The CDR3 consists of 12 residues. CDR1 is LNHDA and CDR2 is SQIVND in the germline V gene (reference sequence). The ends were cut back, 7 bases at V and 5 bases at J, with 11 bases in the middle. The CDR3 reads CASISGSTEAFF. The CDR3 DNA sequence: TGTGCCAGTATATCCGGGAGTACTGAAGCTTTCTTT.

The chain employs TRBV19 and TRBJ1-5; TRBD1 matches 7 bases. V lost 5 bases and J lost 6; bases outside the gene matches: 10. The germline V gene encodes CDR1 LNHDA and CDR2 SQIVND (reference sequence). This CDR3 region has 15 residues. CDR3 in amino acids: CASSPTGTVGQPQHF. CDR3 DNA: TGTGCCAGTAGTCCCACCGGGACAGTGGGTCAGCCCCAGCATTTT.

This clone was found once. CDR3 coding DNA: TGTGCCAGCAGCGTGGGTTCCGGGACTAGCGGGAGTTCAGCCTACAATGAGCAGTTCTTC. Translating it yields CASSVGSGTSGSSAYNEQFF. The V gene is TRBV9, the J gene TRBJ2-1; 14 bases agree with TRBD2. The CDR3 is 20 residues long. V lost 2 bases and J lost 2; bases outside the gene matches: 12. CDR1 is SGDLS, CDR2 YYNGEE, per germline.

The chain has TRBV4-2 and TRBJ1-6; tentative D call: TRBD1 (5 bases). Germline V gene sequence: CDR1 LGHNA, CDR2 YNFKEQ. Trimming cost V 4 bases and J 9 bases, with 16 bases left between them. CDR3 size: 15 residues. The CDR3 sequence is CASSLITRETSPLHF. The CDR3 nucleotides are TGTGCCAGCAGCCTAATAACCAGGGAAACTTCACCCCTCCACTTT.

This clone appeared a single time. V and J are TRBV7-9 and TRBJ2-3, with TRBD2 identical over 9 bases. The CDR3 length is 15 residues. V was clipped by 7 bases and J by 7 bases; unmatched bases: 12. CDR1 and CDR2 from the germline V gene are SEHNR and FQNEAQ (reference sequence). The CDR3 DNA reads TGTGCCAGCACGCTTCTGGCGGGGGGGCCGCATACGCAGTATTTT. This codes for CASTLLAGGPHTQYF. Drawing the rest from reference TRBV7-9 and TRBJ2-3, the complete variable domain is DTGVSQNPRHKITKRGQNVTFRCDPISEHNRLYWYRQTLGQGPEFLTYFQNEAQLEKSRLLSDRFSAERPKGSFSTLEIQRTEQGDSAMYLCASTLLAGGPHTQYFGPGTRLTVL.

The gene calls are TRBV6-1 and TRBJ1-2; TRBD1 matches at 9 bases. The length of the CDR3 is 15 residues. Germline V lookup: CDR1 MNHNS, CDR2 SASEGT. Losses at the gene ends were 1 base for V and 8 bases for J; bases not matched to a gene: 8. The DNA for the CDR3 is TGTGCCAGCAGTGAAGAAAGGACAGGGGCCTGGGGCTACACCTTC. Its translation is CASSEERTGAWGYTF.

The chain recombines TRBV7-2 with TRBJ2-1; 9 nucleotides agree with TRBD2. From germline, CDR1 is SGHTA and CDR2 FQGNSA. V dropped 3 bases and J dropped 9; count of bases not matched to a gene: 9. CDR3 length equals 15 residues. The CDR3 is CASSLGSGSRGEQFF. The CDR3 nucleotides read TGTGCCAGCAGCTTGGGTAGCGGGAGTCGTGGTGAGCAGTTCTTC.

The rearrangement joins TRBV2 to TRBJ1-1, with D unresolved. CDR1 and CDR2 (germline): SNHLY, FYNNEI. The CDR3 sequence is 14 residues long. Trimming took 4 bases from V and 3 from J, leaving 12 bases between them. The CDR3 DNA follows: TGTGCCAGCAGTGCTAGTCACGGGGACACTGAAGCTTTCTTT. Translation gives CASSASHGDTEAFF.

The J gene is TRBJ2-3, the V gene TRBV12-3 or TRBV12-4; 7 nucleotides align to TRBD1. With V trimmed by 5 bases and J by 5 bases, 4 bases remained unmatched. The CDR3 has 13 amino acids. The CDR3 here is CASSETGIDTQYF. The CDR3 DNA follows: TGTGCCAGCAGTGAGACAGGGATAGATACGCAGTATTTT.

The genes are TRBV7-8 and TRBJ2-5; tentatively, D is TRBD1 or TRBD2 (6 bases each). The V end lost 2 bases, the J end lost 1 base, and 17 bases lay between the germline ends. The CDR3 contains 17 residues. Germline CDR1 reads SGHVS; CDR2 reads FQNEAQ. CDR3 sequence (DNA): TGTGCCAGCAGCTTACGAGGGGGACTTGCCGCCCAAGAGACCCAGTACTTC. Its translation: CASSLRGGLAAQETQYF. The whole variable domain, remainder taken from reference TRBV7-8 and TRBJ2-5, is GAGVSQSPRYKVAKRGQDVALRCDPISGHVSLFWYQQALGQGPEFLTYFQNEAQLDKSGLPSDRFFAERPEGSVSTLKIQRTQQEDSAVYLCASSLRGGLAAQETQYFGPGTRLLVL.

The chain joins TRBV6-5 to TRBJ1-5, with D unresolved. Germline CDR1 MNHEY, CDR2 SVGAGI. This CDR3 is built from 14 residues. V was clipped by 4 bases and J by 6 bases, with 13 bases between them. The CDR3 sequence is CASSSFGDFQPQHF. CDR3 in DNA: TGTGCCAGCAGTTCGTTTGGGGATTTTCAGCCCCAGCATTTT.

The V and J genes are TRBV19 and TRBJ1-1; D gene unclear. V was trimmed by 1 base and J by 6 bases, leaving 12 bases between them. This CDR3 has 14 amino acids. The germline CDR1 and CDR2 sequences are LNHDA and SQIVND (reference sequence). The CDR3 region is CASSIAATSPEAFF. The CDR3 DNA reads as TGTGCCAGTAGTATAGCCGCCACAAGCCCTGAAGCTTTCTTT.

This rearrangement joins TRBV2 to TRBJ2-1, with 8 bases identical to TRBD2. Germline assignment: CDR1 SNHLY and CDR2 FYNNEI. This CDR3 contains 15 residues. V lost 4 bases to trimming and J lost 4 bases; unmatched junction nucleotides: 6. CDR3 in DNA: TGTGCCAGCAGTGGTACGGGAGGGGGGTACAATGAGCAGTTCTTC. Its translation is CASSGTGGGYNEQFF.

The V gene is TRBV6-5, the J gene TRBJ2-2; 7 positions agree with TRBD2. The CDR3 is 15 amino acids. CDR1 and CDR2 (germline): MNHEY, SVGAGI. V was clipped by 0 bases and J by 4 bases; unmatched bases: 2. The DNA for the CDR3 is TGTGCCAGCAGTTACTCGTCTAGCGGCACCGGGGAGCTGTTTTTT. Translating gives CASSYSSSGTGELFF.

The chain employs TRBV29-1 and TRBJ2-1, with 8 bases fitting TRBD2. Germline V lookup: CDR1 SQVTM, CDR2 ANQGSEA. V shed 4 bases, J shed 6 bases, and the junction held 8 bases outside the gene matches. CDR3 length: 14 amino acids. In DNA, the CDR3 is TGCAGCGTTGGTCCAGCGGGGGTTTTCAATGAGCAGTTCTTC. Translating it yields CSVGPAGVFNEQFF.

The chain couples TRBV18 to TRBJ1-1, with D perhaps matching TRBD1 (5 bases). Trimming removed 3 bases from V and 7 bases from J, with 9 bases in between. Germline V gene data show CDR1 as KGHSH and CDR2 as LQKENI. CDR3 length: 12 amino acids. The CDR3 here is CASSPRDGEAFF. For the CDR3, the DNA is TGTGCCAGCTCACCCAGGGACGGTGAAGCTTTCTTT.

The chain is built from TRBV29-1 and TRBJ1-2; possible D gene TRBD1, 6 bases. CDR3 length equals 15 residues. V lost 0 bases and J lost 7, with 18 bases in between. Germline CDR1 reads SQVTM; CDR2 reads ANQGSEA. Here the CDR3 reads CSVEDLHRQEGGYTF. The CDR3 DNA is TGCAGCGTTGAAGATCTTCATAGACAGGAGGGTGGCTACACCTTC.

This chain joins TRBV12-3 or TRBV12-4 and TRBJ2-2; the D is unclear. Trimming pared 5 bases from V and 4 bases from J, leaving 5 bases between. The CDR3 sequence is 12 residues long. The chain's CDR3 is CASSPGTGELFF. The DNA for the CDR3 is TGTGCCAGCAGTCCGGGCACCGGGGAGCTGTTTTTT.

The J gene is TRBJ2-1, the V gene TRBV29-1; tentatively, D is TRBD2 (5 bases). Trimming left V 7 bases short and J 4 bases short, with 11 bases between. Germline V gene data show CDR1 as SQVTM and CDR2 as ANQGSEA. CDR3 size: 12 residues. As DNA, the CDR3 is TGCAGCGCGGGAAGCCAGTACAATGAGCAGTTCTTC. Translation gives CSAGSQYNEQFF.

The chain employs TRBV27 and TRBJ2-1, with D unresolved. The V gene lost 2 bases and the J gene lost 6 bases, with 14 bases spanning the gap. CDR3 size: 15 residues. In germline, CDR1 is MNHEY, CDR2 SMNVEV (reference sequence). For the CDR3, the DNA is TGTGCCAGCAGTTTAATCCCCCAGTCCAGCAATGAGCAGTTCTTC. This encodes CASSLIPQSSNEQFF.

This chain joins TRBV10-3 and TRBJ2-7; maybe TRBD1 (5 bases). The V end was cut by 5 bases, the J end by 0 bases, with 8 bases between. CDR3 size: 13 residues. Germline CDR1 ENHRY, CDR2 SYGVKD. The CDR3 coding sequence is TGTGCCATCAGTAACAGGAACTCCTACGAGCAGTACTTC. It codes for CAISNRNSYEQYF.

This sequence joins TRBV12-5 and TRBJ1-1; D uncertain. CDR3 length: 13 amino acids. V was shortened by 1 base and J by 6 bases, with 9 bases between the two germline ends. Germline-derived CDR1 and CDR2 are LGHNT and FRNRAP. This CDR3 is CASGLASGAEAFF. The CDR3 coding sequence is TGTGCTAGTGGTTTGGCCTCAGGCGCTGAAGCTTTCTTT.

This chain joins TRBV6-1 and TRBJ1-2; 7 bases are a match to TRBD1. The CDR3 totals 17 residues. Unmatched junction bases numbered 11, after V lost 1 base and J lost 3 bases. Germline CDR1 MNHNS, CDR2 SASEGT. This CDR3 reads CASSEVMDRRFDYGYTF. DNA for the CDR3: TGTGCCAGCAGTGAAGTCATGGACAGGCGCTTTGACTATGGCTACACCTTC.

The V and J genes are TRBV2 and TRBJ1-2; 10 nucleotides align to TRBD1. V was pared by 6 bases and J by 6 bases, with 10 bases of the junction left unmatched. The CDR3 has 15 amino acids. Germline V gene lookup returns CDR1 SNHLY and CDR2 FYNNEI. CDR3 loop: CASRFDRGQGNGYTF. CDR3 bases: TGTGCCAGCAGGTTTGACAGGGGACAGGGGAATGGCTACACCTTC.

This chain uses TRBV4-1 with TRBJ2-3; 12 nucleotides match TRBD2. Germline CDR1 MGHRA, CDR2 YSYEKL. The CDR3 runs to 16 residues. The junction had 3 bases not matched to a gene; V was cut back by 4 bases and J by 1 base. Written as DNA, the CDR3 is TGCGCCAGCAGCCGCCGGACTAGCGGGGGCACAGATACGCAGTATTTT. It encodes CASSRRTSGGTDTQYF.